Sequencing of this TCR beta chain was carried out in a study of tumor-infiltrating lymphocytes in oesophageal squamous cell carcinoma (dated by TCRdb to between 2015 and 2016). Library preparation used PCR. The listed sequencing device is Illumina HiSeq 2000. TCRdb trimmed public reads at Q25 via fastp, called clones via MiXCR and kept in-frame beta chains. Here each entry gathers all rows of one CDR3 protein and keeps the most common genes and DNA. This sample comprises under 20,000 distinct CDR3 sequences, 30% to 50% of them detected only once. Clones ranked in the top ten supply roughly 6.4% of the sample. This clonotype was observed at least ten times. It has no known antigen specificity. Possible read error: a much larger clone is one base away. The sequenced sample was blood. The clonotype comes from a male donor with esophageal squamous cell carcinoma.

The nucleotides read TGTGCCAGCAGTTTGGGTGGGGGGTCCTACAATGAGCAGTACTTC. Protein translation: CASSLGGGSYNEQYF. The rearrangement joined TRBV12-3 or TRBV12-4 to TRBJ2-1, with TRBD2 as a weak D call on 6 bases. The J call is doubtful: the DNA matches TRBJ2-7 better. The cysteine opens and the phenylalanine closes a CDR3 of 15 amino acids. The CDR3 DNA has 45 bases and is translated from base 1.